The TCR beta chain described here comes from a study of Ad26.COV2.S vaccination and SARS-CoV-2 variants. Findings and caveats of the study: Breadth of non-spike TCRs did not differ between vaccinees and placebo recipients. Placebo recipients showed lower spike-specific TCR breadth than vaccinees. A substantial breadth of spike-specific CD8+ and CD4+ T cell responses after vaccination has been reported. An underestimation of total T cell responses may have resulted from the TCR breadth and depth analyses.

TCRdb's copy holds only in-frame clones and misses some; the assay was immunoSEQ multiplex PCR. Altogether about 350,000 clones are present, under 95% being singletons, with the ten largest covering 3.9%. Germline V lookup: CDR1 SGDLS, CDR2 YYNGEE. Trimming removed 0 bases at V and 5 bases at J, with 8 bases between. This CDR3 is built from 13 residues. In regard to this clone: Its antigen is unidentified.

This chain joins TRBV9 and TRBJ1-1, with unresolved D. This material consisted of peripheral blood, taken after recovery from COVID-19. The receptor was derived from a human donor who had recovered from COVID-19. CDR3 DNA: TGTGCCAGCAGCGTAGATGGGTGGACTGAAGCTTTCTTT. This sequence encodes CASSVDGWTEAFF.